The T cell receptor (beta chain) under discussion was sequenced for a study of blood T cell repertoires in COVID-19. The CDR3 runs 11 residues. Germline CDR1 reads SGHRS; CDR2 reads YFSETQ. V lost 2 bases and J 10 bases, leaving 6 bases between the germline ends. Per the study methods: Estimation of nucleated cell counts was performed using reference gene primer amplification. Libraries were prepared by immunoSEQ multiplex PCR; TCRdb keeps only in-frame clonotypes and omits some of them. D and trimming were read from the DNA, whereas the V and J calls and clone size are those reported in that table. This sample has a few hundred thousand clones, with 87% found just once. This clone appeared a few times.

The TCR was taken from a woman in her 30s with COVID-19, enrolled during active disease. The sequenced sample was peripheral blood. This chain connects TRBV5-1 to TRBJ2-2, with a tentative D call TRBD1 (5 bases). The DNA of the CDR3 is TGCGCCAGCAGCTTTGGACAGGAGCTGTTTTTT. Encoded protein: CASSFGQELFF. Variable domain in full (rest from reference TRBV5-1 and TRBJ2-2): KAGVTQTPRYLIKTRGQQVTLSCSPISGHRSVSWYQQTPGQGLQFLFEYFSETQRNKGNFPGRFSGRQFSNSRSEMNVSTLELGDSALYLCASSFGQELFFGEGSRLTVL.